These 8 T cell receptor beta chains share one sample of origin, sequenced in a study of type 1 regulatory T cells. Their target antigens are unknown. A single record per CDR3 protein comes from TCRdb applying MiXCR to the reads. This table has roughly 67,000 distinct CDR3 sequences, nearly 65% appearing once. Sequencing was performed on cultured T cells, either the whole culture or a sorted T cell fraction (not recorded which). As to subset: Tr1-enriched cell product generated in vitro against host alloantigens. The receptors come from a human donor in good health.

The genes are TRBV20-1 and TRBJ2-3; D perhaps matches TRBD2 (6 bases). Germline CDR1 reads DFQATT; CDR2 reads SNEGSKA (reference sequence). The CDR3 is made up of 17 amino acids. V was trimmed by 0 bases and J by 6 bases, leaving 22 bases between them. CDR3 DNA sequence: TGCAGTGCTAGAGATCCCGGGACTGGGGGATTTTACGATACGCAGTATTTT. Amino acid sequence: CSARDPGTGGFYDTQYF.

By proportion, this clonotype is medium-sized. V and J are TRBV4-2 and TRBJ2-7, with 11 bases aligning to TRBD2. The germline CDR1 and CDR2 sequences are LGHNA and YNFKEQ. This CDR3 has 16 residues. Trimming at V came to 0 bases and at J to 4 bases, leaving 5 bases not matched to a gene. CDR3 in amino acids: CASSQEETSGTYEQYF. DNA of the CDR3: TGTGCCAGCAGCCAAGAGGAGACTAGCGGGACGTACGAGCAGTACTTC.

The chain uses TRBV5-1 and TRBJ2-7; D is perhaps TRBD1 (7 bases). CDR3 length equals 15 residues. V dropped 2 bases and J dropped 6 bases, with 18 bases sitting between them. Germline V gives CDR1 SGHRS, CDR2 YFSETQ. CDR3 in DNA: TGCGCCAGCAGCTTTTCTCAGCAGGGGGGAGGCGAGCAGTACTTC. This encodes CASSFSQQGGGEQYF.

There are a few counts of this clonotype. V is TRBV5-4 and J is TRBJ1-1; D not certain. CDR1 is SGHNT and CDR2 is YYREEE in the germline V gene (reference sequence). Deletions cut 4 bases from V and 1 base from J, with 11 bases between. The CDR3 consists of 14 residues. CDR3 sequence reads: CASSPLRQNTEAFF. The CDR3 DNA is TGTGCCAGCAGCCCTCTCCGGCAGAACACTGAAGCTTTCTTT.

This clonotype was observed a handful of times. The V gene is TRBV5-1, the J gene TRBJ2-5; 8 positions match TRBD1. The CDR3 contains 14 residues. With V trimmed by 2 bases and J by 5 bases, 5 bases remained unmatched. Germline values: CDR1 SGHRS, CDR2 YFSETQ. The CDR3 DNA reads TGCGCCAGCAGCTTTCCGGGACAGGAGGAGACCCAGTACTTC. Protein sequence: CASSFPGQEETQYF.

There are a few counts of this clonotype. The chain uses TRBV6-2 or TRBV6-3 and TRBJ2-7; no clear D. The V and J ends lost 4 bases and 1 base respectively, with 5 bases between them. The CDR3 contains 12 residues. Germline V CDR1 and CDR2: MNHEY, SVGEGT. This chain's CDR3 is CASSSLSYEQYF. The DNA of the CDR3 is TGTGCCAGCAGTTCCCTATCCTACGAGCAGTACTTC.

The CDR3 loop is CASSIGGQGPEAFF. For the CDR3, the DNA is TGTGCCAGTAGTATTGGGGGACAGGGGCCTGAAGCTTTCTTT. The rearrangement uses TRBV19 and TRBJ1-1; 10 nucleotides agree with TRBD1. Germline-derived CDR1 and CDR2 are LNHDA and SQIVND (reference sequence). With 3 bases clipped from V and 6 bases from J, the junction kept 4 bases outside the gene matches. The CDR3 covers 14 residues.

The J gene is TRBJ2-7, the V gene TRBV7-2; perhaps TRBD2 as D (6 bases). Trimming removed 2 bases at V and 0 bases at J, with 11 bases between. The length of the CDR3 is 15 residues. CDR1 is SGHTA, CDR2 FQGNSA, per germline. The CDR3 DNA sequence: TGTGCCAGCAGCTTAAGGGTAGCGGACTCCTACGAGCAGTACTTC. Its protein is CASSLRVADSYEQYF.